The entry below gives a single TCR beta chain sequence along with its context. CDR3 length: 15 residues. Germline V gives CDR1 LNHDA, CDR2 SQIVND (reference sequence). Trimming at V came to 9 bases and at J to 0 bases, leaving 8 bases not matched to a gene. TCRdb keeps only in-frame clones here, not all; method: immunoSEQ multiplex PCR. Among 170,000 or so clones, around 94% were seen once, and the ten largest hold around 1.5%. This specimen belongs to a study of control samples from healthy donors and cancer patients. This sequence joins TRBV19 and TRBJ1-5; 7 bases fit TRBD1. Material: blood. This sequence was found in a woman in her late teens or twenties in good health. CDR3 nucleotide sequence: TGTGCCAGCGCACAGGGGCCTGATAGCAATCAGCCCCAGCATTTT. Its protein is CASAQGPDSNQPQHF.